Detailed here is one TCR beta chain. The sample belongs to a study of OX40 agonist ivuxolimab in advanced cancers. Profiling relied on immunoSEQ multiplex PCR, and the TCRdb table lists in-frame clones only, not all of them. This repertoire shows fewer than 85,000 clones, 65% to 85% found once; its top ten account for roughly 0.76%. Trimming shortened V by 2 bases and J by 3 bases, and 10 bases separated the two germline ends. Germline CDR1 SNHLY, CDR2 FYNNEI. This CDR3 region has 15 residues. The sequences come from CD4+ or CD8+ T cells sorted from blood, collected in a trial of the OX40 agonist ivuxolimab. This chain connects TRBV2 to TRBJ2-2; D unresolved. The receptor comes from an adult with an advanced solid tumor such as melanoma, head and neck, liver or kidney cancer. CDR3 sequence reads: CASSEPASDTGELFF. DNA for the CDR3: TGTGCCAGCAGTGAACCAGCCTCGGACACCGGGGAGCTGTTTTTT. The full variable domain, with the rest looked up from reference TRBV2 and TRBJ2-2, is EPEVTQTPSHQVTQMGQEVILRCVPISNHLYFYWYRQILGQKVEFLVSFYNNEISEKSEIFDDQFSVERPDGSNFTLKIRSTKLEDSAMYFCASSEPASDTGELFFGEGSRLTVL.